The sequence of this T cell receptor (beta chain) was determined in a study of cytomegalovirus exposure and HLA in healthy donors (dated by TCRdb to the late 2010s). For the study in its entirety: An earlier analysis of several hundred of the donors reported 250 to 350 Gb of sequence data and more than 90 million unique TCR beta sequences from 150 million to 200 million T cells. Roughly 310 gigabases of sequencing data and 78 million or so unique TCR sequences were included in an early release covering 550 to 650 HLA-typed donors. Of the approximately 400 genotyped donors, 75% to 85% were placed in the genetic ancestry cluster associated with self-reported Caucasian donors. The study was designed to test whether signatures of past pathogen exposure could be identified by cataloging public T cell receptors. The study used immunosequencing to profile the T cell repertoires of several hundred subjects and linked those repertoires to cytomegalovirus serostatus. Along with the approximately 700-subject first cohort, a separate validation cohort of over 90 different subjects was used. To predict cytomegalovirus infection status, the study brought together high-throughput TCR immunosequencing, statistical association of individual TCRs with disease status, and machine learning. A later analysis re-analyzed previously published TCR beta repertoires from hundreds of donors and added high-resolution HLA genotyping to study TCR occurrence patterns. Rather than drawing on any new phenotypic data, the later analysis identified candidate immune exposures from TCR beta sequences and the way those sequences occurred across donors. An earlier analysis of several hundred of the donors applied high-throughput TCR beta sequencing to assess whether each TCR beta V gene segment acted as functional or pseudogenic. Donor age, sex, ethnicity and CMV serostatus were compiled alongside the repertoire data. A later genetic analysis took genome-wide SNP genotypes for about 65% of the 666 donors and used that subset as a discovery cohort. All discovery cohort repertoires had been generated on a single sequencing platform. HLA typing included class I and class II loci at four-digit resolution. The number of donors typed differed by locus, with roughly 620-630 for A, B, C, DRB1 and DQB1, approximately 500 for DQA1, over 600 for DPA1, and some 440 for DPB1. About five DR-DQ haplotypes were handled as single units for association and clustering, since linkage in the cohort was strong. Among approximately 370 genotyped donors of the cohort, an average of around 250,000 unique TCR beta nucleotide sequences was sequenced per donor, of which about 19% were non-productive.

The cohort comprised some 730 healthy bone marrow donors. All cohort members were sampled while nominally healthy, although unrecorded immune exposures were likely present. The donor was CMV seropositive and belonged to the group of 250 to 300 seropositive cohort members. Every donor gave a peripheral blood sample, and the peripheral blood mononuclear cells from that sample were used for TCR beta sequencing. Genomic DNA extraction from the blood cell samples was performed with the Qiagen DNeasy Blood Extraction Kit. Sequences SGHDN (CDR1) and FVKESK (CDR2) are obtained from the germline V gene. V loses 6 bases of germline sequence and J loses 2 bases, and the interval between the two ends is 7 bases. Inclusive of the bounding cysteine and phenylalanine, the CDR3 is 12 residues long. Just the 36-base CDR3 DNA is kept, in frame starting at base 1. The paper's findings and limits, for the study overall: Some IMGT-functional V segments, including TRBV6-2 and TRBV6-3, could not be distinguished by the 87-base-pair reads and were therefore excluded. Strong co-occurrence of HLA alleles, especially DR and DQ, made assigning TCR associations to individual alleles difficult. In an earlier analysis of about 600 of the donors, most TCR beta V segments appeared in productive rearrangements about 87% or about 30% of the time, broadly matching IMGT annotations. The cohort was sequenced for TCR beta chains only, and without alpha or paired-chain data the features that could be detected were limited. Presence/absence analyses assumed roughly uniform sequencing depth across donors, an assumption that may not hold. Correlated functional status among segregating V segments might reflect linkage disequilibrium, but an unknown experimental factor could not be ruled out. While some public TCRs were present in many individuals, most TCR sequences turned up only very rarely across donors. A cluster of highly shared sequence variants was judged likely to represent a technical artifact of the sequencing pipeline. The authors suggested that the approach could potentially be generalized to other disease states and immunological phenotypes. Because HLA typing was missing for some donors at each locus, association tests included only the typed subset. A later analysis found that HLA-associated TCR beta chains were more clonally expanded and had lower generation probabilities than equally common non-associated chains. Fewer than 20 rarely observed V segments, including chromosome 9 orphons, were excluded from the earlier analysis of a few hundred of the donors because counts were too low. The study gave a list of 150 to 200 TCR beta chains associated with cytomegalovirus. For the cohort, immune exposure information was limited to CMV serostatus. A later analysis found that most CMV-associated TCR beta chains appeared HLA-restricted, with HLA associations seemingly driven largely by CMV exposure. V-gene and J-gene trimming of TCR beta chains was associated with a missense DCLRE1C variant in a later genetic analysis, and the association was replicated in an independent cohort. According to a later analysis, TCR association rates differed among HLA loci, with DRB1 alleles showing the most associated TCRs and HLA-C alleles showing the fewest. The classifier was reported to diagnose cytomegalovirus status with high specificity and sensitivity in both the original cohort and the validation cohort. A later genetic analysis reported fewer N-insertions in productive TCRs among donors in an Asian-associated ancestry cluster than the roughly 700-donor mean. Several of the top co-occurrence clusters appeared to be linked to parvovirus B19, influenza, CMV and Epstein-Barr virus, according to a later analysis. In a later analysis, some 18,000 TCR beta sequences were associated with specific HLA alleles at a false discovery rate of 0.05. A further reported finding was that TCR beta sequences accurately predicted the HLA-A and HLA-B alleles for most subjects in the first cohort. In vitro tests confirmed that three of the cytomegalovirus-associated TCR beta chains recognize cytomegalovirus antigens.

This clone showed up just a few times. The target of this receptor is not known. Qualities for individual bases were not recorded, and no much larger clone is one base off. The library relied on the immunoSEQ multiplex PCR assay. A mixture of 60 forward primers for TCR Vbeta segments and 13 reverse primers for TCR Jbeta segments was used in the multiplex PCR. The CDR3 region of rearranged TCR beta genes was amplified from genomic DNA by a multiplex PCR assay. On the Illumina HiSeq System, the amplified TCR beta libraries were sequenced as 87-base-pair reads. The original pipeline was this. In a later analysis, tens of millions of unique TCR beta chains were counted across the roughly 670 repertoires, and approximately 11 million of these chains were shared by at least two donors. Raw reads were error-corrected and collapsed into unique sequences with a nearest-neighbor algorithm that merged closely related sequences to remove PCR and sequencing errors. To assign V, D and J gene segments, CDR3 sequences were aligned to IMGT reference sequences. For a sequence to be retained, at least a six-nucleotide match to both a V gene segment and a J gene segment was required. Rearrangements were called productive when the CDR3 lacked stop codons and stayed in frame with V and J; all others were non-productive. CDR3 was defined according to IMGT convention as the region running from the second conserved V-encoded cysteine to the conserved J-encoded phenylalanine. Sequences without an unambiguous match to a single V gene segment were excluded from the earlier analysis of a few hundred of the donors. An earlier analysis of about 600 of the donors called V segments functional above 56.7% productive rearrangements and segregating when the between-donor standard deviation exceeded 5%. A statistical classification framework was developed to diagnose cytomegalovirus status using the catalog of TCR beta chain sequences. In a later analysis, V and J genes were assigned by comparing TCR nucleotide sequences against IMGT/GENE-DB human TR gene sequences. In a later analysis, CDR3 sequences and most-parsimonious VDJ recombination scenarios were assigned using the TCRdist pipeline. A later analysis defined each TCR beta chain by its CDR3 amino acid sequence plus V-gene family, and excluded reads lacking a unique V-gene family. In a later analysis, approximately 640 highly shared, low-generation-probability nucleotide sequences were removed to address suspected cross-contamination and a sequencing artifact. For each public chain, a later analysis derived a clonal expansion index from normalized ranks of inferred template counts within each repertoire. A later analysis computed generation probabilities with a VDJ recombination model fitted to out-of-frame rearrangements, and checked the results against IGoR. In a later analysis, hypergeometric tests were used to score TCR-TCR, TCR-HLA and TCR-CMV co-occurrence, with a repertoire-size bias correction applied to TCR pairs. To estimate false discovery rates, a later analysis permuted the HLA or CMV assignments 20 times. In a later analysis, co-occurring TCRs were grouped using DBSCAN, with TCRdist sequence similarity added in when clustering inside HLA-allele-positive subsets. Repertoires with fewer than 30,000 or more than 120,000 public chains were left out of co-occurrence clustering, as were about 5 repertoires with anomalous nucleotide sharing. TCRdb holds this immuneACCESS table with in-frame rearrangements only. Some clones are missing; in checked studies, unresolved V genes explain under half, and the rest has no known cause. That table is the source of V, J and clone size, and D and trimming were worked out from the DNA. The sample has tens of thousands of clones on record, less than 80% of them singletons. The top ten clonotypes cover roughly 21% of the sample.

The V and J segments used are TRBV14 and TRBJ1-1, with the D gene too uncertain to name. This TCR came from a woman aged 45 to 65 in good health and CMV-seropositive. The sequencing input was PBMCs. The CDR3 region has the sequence CASSLSNTEAFF. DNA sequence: TGTGCCAGCAGTCTTAGTAACACTGAAGCTTTCTTT.